The 31 T cell receptor beta chains reported below all come from one sample, sequenced in a study of blood T cell repertoires in COVID-19 (TCRdb year 2020). Library preparation was by the immunoSEQ multiplex PCR assay. In TCRdb, the immuneACCESS table is reduced to in-frame sequences with V and J assigned. These tables do not hold every clone; where another copy was compared, an unresolved V gene accounts for under half, and the others remain unexplained. The sample yields more than 110,000 clones; 85% to 90% were counted once. Together, the top ten hold around 3.2% of the sample. The material sequenced was peripheral blood. Receptors originate from a man in his fifties or sixties with active or convalescent COVID-19.

This clone was observed a single time. The J gene is TRBJ1-1, the V gene TRBV12-3 or TRBV12-4, with TRBD1 matching over 7 bases. This CDR3 region has 13 residues. The junction had 7 bases not matched to a gene; V was cut back by 5 bases and J by 7 bases. The CDR3 here is CASSTGARIEAFF. Here the CDR3 DNA reads TGTGCCAGCAGTACAGGGGCCAGAATTGAAGCTTTCTTT.

The chain combines TRBV28 with TRBJ1-1; D not resolved. Germline V gene sequence: CDR1 MDHEN, CDR2 SYDVKM. Between the trimmed V and J ends, which lost 2 bases and 0 bases, there was a span of 16 bases. The CDR3 loop spans 17 amino acids. The CDR3 sequence is CASSLPTLLPMNTEAFF. DNA for the CDR3: TGTGCCAGCAGTTTACCTACCCTTCTACCCATGAACACTGAAGCTTTCTTT.

As regards this clone: Other DNA sequences from this sample encode an identical CDR3 as well. The V call is TRBV5-1, the J call TRBJ2-5, with 7 bases aligning to TRBD2. Per germline, CDR1 SGHRS and CDR2 YFSETQ. Trimming took 0 bases from V and 0 from J; bases not matched to a gene: 2. The CDR3 loop spans 15 amino acids. CDR3: CASSLEAGYQETQYF. The CDR3 nucleotides are TGCGCCAGCAGCTTGGAAGCGGGGTACCAAGAGACCCAGTACTTC.

This clone was detected only once. CDR3 coding DNA: TGTGCCAGCAGCACCACAGGGAGCAATCAGCCCCAGCATTTT. Its protein is CASSTTGSNQPQHF. This chain joins TRBV27 and TRBJ1-5; D is perhaps TRBD1 (6 bases). The germline gives CDR1 MNHEY, CDR2 SMNVEV (reference sequence). CDR3 length: 14 amino acids. V lost 6 bases to trimming and J lost 1 base, with 10 bases between them.

This chain uses TRBV19 with TRBJ2-7; perhaps TRBD2 as D (5 bases). This CDR3 has 14 residues. CDR1 is LNHDA, CDR2 SQIVND, per germline (reference sequence). The V end lost 1 base, the J end lost 2 bases, and 9 bases lay between the germline ends. The CDR3, as DNA: TGTGCCAGTAGTATAGCTCGGGGAACCTACGAGCAGTACTTC. It codes for CASSIARGTYEQYF.

The chain employs TRBV28 and TRBJ2-1, with 8 bases lining up with TRBD2. The V and J ends lost 8 bases and 6 bases, in that order; junction bases with no gene match: 15. This CDR3 contains 16 residues. Germline V gene sequence: CDR1 MDHEN, CDR2 SYDVKM. This CDR3 reads CASSPTGTRLGNEQFF. In DNA, the CDR3 is TGTGCCAGCTCACCTACCGGGACTAGATTAGGCAATGAGCAGTTCTTC.

The chain uses TRBV7-2 and TRBJ2-5; 9 bases are shared with TRBD2. The trim removed 3 bases at V and 5 bases at J, leaving 10 bases unmatched. The CDR3 length is 16 residues. The germline gives CDR1 SGHTA, CDR2 FQGNSA. CDR3 DNA sequence: TGTGCCAGCAGCTTGAGTGGGACTAGCTACGACGAGACCCAGTACTTC. It translates to CASSLSGTSYDETQYF.

The V and J genes are TRBV29-1 and TRBJ1-2; D possibly corresponds to TRBD1 (5 bases). V was shortened by 6 bases and J by 8 bases, with 16 bases between the two germline ends. Germline V gives CDR1 SQVTM, CDR2 ANQGSEA. The CDR3 has 12 residues. CDR3 coding DNA: TGCAGCGTCCAGGAGGGACCTCAGGGCTACACCTTC. Amino acids: CSVQEGPQGYTF.

This sequence joins TRBV4-1 and TRBJ2-2; tentatively, D is TRBD2 (6 bases). V was trimmed by 10 bases and J by 1 base, leaving 19 bases between them. This CDR3 contains 16 residues. Germline loops: CDR1 MGHRA, CDR2 YSYEKL. CDR3 amino acids: CATRTEGLGNTGELFF. The CDR3 DNA follows: TGCGCCACCCGGACGGAGGGTCTAGGGAACACCGGGGAGCTGTTTTTT.

This rearrangement joins TRBV5-1 to TRBJ1-1, with D perhaps TRBD1 (6 bases). CDR3 length: 13 residues. CDR1 SGHRS and CDR2 YFSETQ come from the germline V gene. Trimming took off 0 bases at V and 4 bases at J, with 7 bases between the two ends. The CDR3 DNA is TGCGCCAGCAGCTTGGGGGGGCCCACTGAAGCTTTCTTT. It specifies CASSLGGPTEAFF.

CDR3 residues: CASSFPAEGMTDTQYF. The CDR3 bases are TGTGCCAGCAGCTTCCCGGCGGAGGGAATGACAGATACGCAGTATTTT. The gene calls are TRBV21-1 and TRBJ2-3; the DNA was not used to check the table's D call, TRBD2. TRBV21-1 is a pseudogene. The CDR3 totals 16 residues.

V is TRBV7-9 and J is TRBJ2-1; 13 bases align to TRBD2. The CDR3 has 16 amino acids. Germline-derived CDR1 and CDR2 are SEHNR and FQNEAQ (reference sequence). V trimming: 4 bases; J trimming: 6 bases; junction bases outside the gene matches: 6. CDR3 DNA: TGTGCCAGCAGCTCCAGGACTAGCGGGAGTAGCAATGAGCAGTTCTTC. It is translated as CASSSRTSGSSNEQFF.

The rearrangement joins TRBV5-1 to TRBJ2-3; TRBD2 agrees at 8 bases. Germline CDR1 reads SGHRS; CDR2 reads YFSETQ. The V and J ends lost 4 bases and 4 bases, in that order; junction bases with no gene match: 11. This CDR3 region has 16 residues. CDR3 DNA sequence: TGCGCCAGCAGCCTAGAGCGGGGGATTGAGGCAGATACGCAGTATTTT. Translation: CASSLERGIEADTQYF.

This clone was observed a handful of times. The chain couples TRBV19 to TRBJ1-2, with D possibly matching TRBD1 (6 bases). V lost 6 bases and J lost 1, with 12 bases in between. The germline gives CDR1 LNHDA, CDR2 SQIVND (reference sequence). The CDR3 runs 14 residues. CDR3 in amino acids: CASRQGSGNYGYTF. The CDR3 nucleotides are TGTGCCAGTAGACAGGGATCCGGTAACTATGGCTACACCTTC.

The J gene is TRBJ2-5, the V gene TRBV6-5; perhaps TRBD1 as D (6 bases). Germline V gene sequence: CDR1 MNHEY, CDR2 SVGAGI. V was trimmed by 6 bases and J by 6 bases, leaving 11 bases between them. This CDR3 region has 12 residues. The CDR3 sequence is CASRGGQKTQYF. CDR3 sequence (DNA): TGTGCCAGCAGGGGTGGACAGAAGACCCAGTACTTC.

This clone has a single count. The rearrangement joins TRBV5-4 to TRBJ1-6; no reliable D call. The V and J ends lost 0 bases and 7 bases respectively, with 17 bases between them. Per germline, CDR1 SGHNT and CDR2 YYREEE (reference sequence). The CDR3 contains 17 residues. The CDR3 sequence is CASSLVEGGGPNSPLHF. The CDR3 DNA sequence: TGTGCCAGCAGCTTGGTTGAAGGAGGAGGGCCCAATTCACCCCTCCACTTT.

In this sample, this clone turned up a few times. This chain joins TRBV6-5 and TRBJ1-2, with TRBD1 as a possible D gene (5 bases). V lost 6 bases and J lost 3, with 14 bases in between. The CDR3 covers 14 residues. Germline V gene lookup returns CDR1 MNHEY and CDR2 SVGAGI. CDR3 bases: TGTGCCAGCAGCTCGGGGGGAATGGACTATGGCTACACCTTC. Encoded protein: CASSSGGMDYGYTF.

The V gene is TRBV24-1, the J gene TRBJ2-3; D remains unclear. Trimming removed 2 bases at V and 1 base at J, with 12 bases between. The CDR3 extends over 16 amino acids. Germline V gene sequence: CDR1 KGHDR, CDR2 SFDVKD. CDR3 nucleotides: TGTGCCACCAGTGATTCTTCGCAGGCCCGCACAGATACGCAGTATTTT. It is translated as CATSDSSQARTDTQYF.

The rearrangement joins TRBV7-2 to TRBJ2-3, with 14 bases fitting TRBD2. V shed 2 bases, J shed 1 base, and the junction held 5 bases outside the gene matches. The CDR3 contains 18 residues. Germline V gene lookup returns CDR1 SGHTA and CDR2 FQGNSA. Written as DNA, the CDR3 is TGTGCCAGCAGCTTAAGACTAGCGGGGGGGCTGGGCACAGATACGCAGTATTTT. Amino acids: CASSLRLAGGLGTDTQYF.

The chain recombines TRBV6-5 with TRBJ2-1; unclear D gene. Germline V gene sequence: CDR1 MNHEY, CDR2 SVGAGI. CDR3 length: 13 amino acids. The V end was cut by 0 bases, the J end by 10 bases, with 10 bases between. The CDR3 bases are TGTGCCAGCAGTTACTCGATCCAGTGGGAGCAGTTCTTC. Amino acid sequence: CASSYSIQWEQFF.

The chain is built from TRBV7-2 and TRBJ2-1, with TRBD1 matching over 9 bases. CDR3 size: 15 residues. Trimming took 6 bases from V and 6 from J; bases not matched to a gene: 9. Germline V gives CDR1 SGHTA, CDR2 FQGNSA. CDR3 in DNA: TGTGCCAGCAGGTCCGGGACAGGGCGACCCAATGAGCAGTTCTTC. It specifies CASRSGTGRPNEQFF. Supplemented by reference TRBV7-2 and TRBJ2-1, the full variable domain reads GAGVSQSPSNKVTEKGKDVELRCDPISGHTALYWYRQSLGQGLEFLIYFQGNSAPDKSGLPSDRFSAERTGGSVSTLTIQRTQQEDSAVYLCASRSGTGRPNEQFFGPGTRLTVL.

V gene TRBV7-2 combines with J gene TRBJ2-3; D is possibly TRBD2 (6 bases). This CDR3 comprises 15 residues. V shed 5 bases and J shed 5 bases, with 17 bases lying between them. Germline V gene sequence: CDR1 SGHTA, CDR2 FQGNSA. The CDR3 here is CASSPREPAGDTQYF. CDR3 sequence (DNA): TGTGCCAGCAGCCCTAGGGAGCCAGCGGGAGATACGCAGTATTTT.

This sequence joins TRBV6-2 or TRBV6-3 and TRBJ2-1, with 9 bases matching TRBD1. Germline assignment: CDR1 MNHEY and CDR2 SVGEGT. The CDR3 length is 16 residues. J lost 3 bases, V lost 2 bases, and 5 bases had no gene match. The CDR3 nucleotides read TGTGCCAGCAGTTACCGGGGACAGGGAATCTACAATGAGCAGTTCTTC. This encodes CASSYRGQGIYNEQFF.

The V and J genes are TRBV30 and TRBJ1-6; 10 bases are shared with TRBD1. The CDR3 consists of 18 residues. The germline CDR1 and CDR2 sequences are GTSNPN and SVGIG (reference sequence). V gave up 1 base and J gave up 0 bases; unmatched junction bases: 6. As DNA, the CDR3 is TGTGCCTGGAGTGGGGGACAGGGGTCGTCCTCCTATAATTCACCCCTCCACTTT. Translated, it gives CAWSGGQGSSSYNSPLHF.

The V call is TRBV6-4, the J call TRBJ1-1, with D unresolved. The V gene lost 3 bases and the J gene lost 1 base, with 9 bases spanning the gap. CDR1 MRHNA and CDR2 SNTAGT come from the germline V gene. This CDR3 has 14 amino acids. The CDR3 DNA reads TGTGCCAGCAGTGAGGAGAGCACGAACACTGAAGCTTTCTTT. This sequence encodes CASSEESTNTEAFF.

This chain connects TRBV7-9 to TRBJ2-3; no firm D call. The CDR3 spans 13 residues. Per germline, CDR1 SEHNR and CDR2 FQNEAQ (reference sequence). V lost 6 bases, J lost 1 base, and 8 bases lay in between. The CDR3 DNA is TGTGCCAGCAGACCTAGTGGCACAGATACGCAGTATTTT. This encodes CASRPSGTDTQYF.

A single count supports this clone. This rearrangement joins TRBV2 to TRBJ1-2; D gene ambiguous. Deletions cut 8 bases from V and 10 bases from J, with 14 bases between. The germline gives CDR1 SNHLY, CDR2 FYNNEI. This CDR3 contains 11 residues. DNA of the CDR3: TGTGCCAGCCACTGGGAGTCGCCCTACACCTTC. This gives the protein CASHWESPYTF.

The gene calls are TRBV15 and TRBJ2-1; 7 positions match TRBD1. Trimming cost V 4 bases and J 2 bases; bases outside gene matches: 5. The CDR3 loop spans 15 amino acids. Germline V gives CDR1 LNHNV, CDR2 YYDKDF (reference sequence). The CDR3 loop reads CATSTFQGAYNEQFF. The CDR3 bases are TGTGCCACCAGCACCTTCCAGGGGGCCTACAATGAGCAGTTCTTC. The full variable domain, in which reference TRBV15 and TRBJ2-1 provide the parts outside the CDR3, is DAMVIQNPRYQVTQFGKPVTLSCSQTLNHNVMYWYQQKSSQAPKLLFHYYDKDFNNEADTPDNFQSRRPNTSFCFLDIRSPGLGDTAMYLCATSTFQGAYNEQFFGPGTRLTVL.

The CDR3 protein is CASSPTSVRGTDTQYF. The CDR3 region has the DNA TGTGCCAGCAGTCCGACTAGCGTGAGGGGCACAGATACGCAGTATTTT. The chain combines TRBV28 with TRBJ2-3; 8 positions match TRBD2. In germline, CDR1 is MDHEN, CDR2 SYDVKM. The CDR3 is made up of 16 amino acids. The ends lost 5 bases at V and 1 base at J; junction bases unmatched: 8.

The rearrangement joins TRBV7-2 to TRBJ1-4, with 7 bases aligning to TRBD1. Germline loops: CDR1 SGHTA, CDR2 FQGNSA. This CDR3 has 13 residues. The trim removed 5 bases at V and 6 bases at J, leaving 3 bases unmatched. Written as DNA, the CDR3 is TGTGCCAGCAGCGAAGACAGGGATGAAAAACTGTTTTTT. It yields the protein CASSEDRDEKLFF.

Only one count was recorded for this clone. V and J are TRBV12-1 and TRBJ1-2; the table calls TRBD1, which could not be checked here. TRBV12-1 is shown as a pseudogene. This CDR3 has 16 amino acids. CDR3 residues: CASSLTLRGTNYGYTF. CDR3 coding DNA: TGTGCCAGCAGCTTAACCCTCAGGGGTACTAACTATGGCTACACCTTC.